The entry below gives a single T cell receptor (beta chain) sequence along with its context. The clone's antigen remains unknown. Per-base quality was not reported, and no clone a single base away is much larger than it. The sample originates from a study of cytomegalovirus exposure and HLA in healthy donors (dated by TCRdb to the late 2010s). For the wider study: In an earlier analysis of under 750 of the donors, 250 to 350 Gb of sequence data and 100 million or so unique TCR beta sequences from about 190 million T cells were reported. An early release covering approximately 600 HLA-typed donors comprised about 320 gigabases of sequencing data and roughly 86 million unique TCR sequences. Among the roughly 410 genotyped donors, roughly 80% belonged to the genetic ancestry cluster associated with self-reported Caucasian donors. The study aimed to test whether cataloging public T cell receptors could reveal signatures of past pathogen exposure. Using immunosequencing, the study profiled T cell repertoires from about 650 subjects and related those repertoires to cytomegalovirus serostatus. Besides the first cohort of roughly 640 subjects, a separate validation cohort made up of 120 different subjects was used. To predict cytomegalovirus infection status, the study combined high-throughput TCR immunosequencing, statistical association of individual TCRs with disease status, and machine learning. To study patterns of TCR occurrence, a later analysis re-analyzed previously published TCR beta repertoires from several hundred donors and added high-resolution HLA genotyping. In the later analysis, no new phenotypic data were used to find candidate immune exposures; instead, reliance was placed on TCR beta sequences and their occurrence across donors. An earlier analysis of some 500 of the donors applied high-throughput TCR beta sequencing to assess whether each TCR beta V gene segment acted as functional or pseudogenic. Donor age, sex, ethnicity and CMV serostatus were collected together with the repertoire data. A later genetic analysis used genome-wide SNP genotypes for 398 of the 666 donors, treating that subset as a discovery cohort. Every discovery cohort repertoire had been produced on one sequencing platform. Class I and class II HLA loci were covered by the typing at four-digit resolution. The number of donors typed differed by locus, with about 629-630 for A, B, C, DRB1 and DQB1, around 500 for DQA1, approximately 570 for DPA1, and about 450 for DPB1. Several DR-DQ haplotypes were handled as single units for association and clustering because linkage in the cohort was strong. Across 398 genotyped donors of the cohort, an average of approximately 220,000 unique TCR beta nucleotide sequences per donor were sequenced, and roughly 17% of those sequences were non-productive.

The CDR3 contains 14 residues, cysteine and phenylalanine counted. The sequence is cut down to CDR3 DNA, 42 bases in frame from base 1. The junction shows trimming of 6 bases on V and 4 bases on J, and the gene matches do not reach 3 bases of it. From a lookup of the germline V gene (reference sequence), CDR1 and CDR2 are MNHNY and SVGAGI. In total, roughly 670 healthy bone marrow donors made up the cohort. All cohort members were sampled while nominally healthy, although unrecorded immune exposures were likely present. The donor was CMV seropositive and belonged to the group of more than 250 seropositive cohort members. A peripheral blood sample was provided by each donor, and peripheral blood mononuclear cells were used for TCR beta sequencing. Genomic DNA was extracted from the blood cell samples with the Qiagen DNeasy Blood Extraction Kit. Library preparation was by the immunoSEQ multiplex PCR assay. The multiplex PCR relied on a mix of 60 forward primers for TCR Vbeta segments and 13 reverse primers for TCR Jbeta segments. The CDR3 region of rearranged TCR beta genes was amplified from genomic DNA with a multiplex PCR assay. The Illumina HiSeq System was used to sequence the amplified TCR beta libraries as 87-base-pair reads. The authors' pipeline ran thus. In a later analysis, tens of millions of unique TCR beta chains were counted across the roughly 670 repertoires, and roughly 11 million of these chains were shared by at least two donors. To remove PCR and sequencing errors, raw reads were error-corrected and collapsed into unique sequences using a nearest-neighbor algorithm that merged closely related sequences. V, D and J gene segments were assigned by aligning CDR3 sequences to IMGT reference sequences. For a sequence to be retained, a match of at least six nucleotides was required to both a V gene segment and a J gene segment. A rearrangement was called productive if the CDR3 had no stop codons and remained in frame with V and J, and every other rearrangement was called non-productive. Following IMGT convention, CDR3 was defined as the stretch from the second conserved V-encoded cysteine up to the conserved J-encoded phenylalanine. The earlier analysis of about 590 of the donors excluded sequences that lacked an unambiguous match to a single V gene segment. An earlier analysis of a few hundred of the donors called V segments functional above 56.7% productive rearrangements and segregating when the between-donor standard deviation exceeded 5%. A statistical classification framework was developed to diagnose cytomegalovirus status using the catalog of TCR beta chain sequences. In a later analysis, V and J genes were assigned by comparing TCR nucleotide sequences against IMGT/GENE-DB human TR gene sequences. The TCRdist pipeline was used in a later analysis to assign CDR3 sequences and most-parsimonious VDJ recombination scenarios. In a later analysis, every TCR beta chain was defined by the combination of its CDR3 amino acid sequence and its V-gene family, and reads without a unique V-gene family were dropped. As a way to deal with suspected cross-contamination and a sequencing artifact, a later analysis dropped nearly 600 nucleotide sequences that were highly shared and had low generation probability. In a later analysis, a clonal expansion index was calculated for each public chain from normalized within-repertoire ranks of inferred template counts. Generation probabilities in a later analysis came from a VDJ recombination model fitted to out-of-frame rearrangements, and those results were checked against IGoR. A later analysis scored TCR-TCR, TCR-HLA and TCR-CMV co-occurrence with hypergeometric tests, applying a repertoire-size bias correction to TCR pairs. In a later analysis, false discovery rates were estimated by permuting HLA or CMV assignments 20 times. A later analysis grouped co-occurring TCRs with DBSCAN, adding TCRdist sequence similarity when clustering within HLA-allele-positive subsets. Co-occurrence clustering excluded repertoires with fewer than 30,000 or more than 120,000 public chains, plus five with anomalous nucleotide sharing. This immuneACCESS table, as held by TCRdb, lists in-frame sequences with V and J called but not all clones. Of the missing ones, under half trace to an unresolved V gene in checked studies; the others have no known cause. V and J calls plus clone size are reproduced from that table; the DNA served to infer D and trimming. This sample has 250,000 to 350,000 clones in its table, and about nine tenths of those were observed once. The ten largest clones represent approximately 4.3% of the sample.

Broad study findings and their caveats: According to a later analysis, most CMV-associated TCR beta chains appeared to be HLA-restricted, and the HLA associations seemed to be driven largely by CMV exposure. When HLA alleles, especially DR and DQ, strongly co-occurred, attributing TCR associations to individual alleles was difficult. Some IMGT-functional V segments, including TRBV6-2 and TRBV6-3, could not be distinguished by the 87-base-pair reads and were therefore excluded. According to the authors, the approach could potentially be generalized to other disease states and immunological phenotypes. For the cohort, immune exposure information was limited to CMV serostatus. A further reported finding was that TCR beta sequences accurately predicted the HLA-A and HLA-B alleles for most subjects in the first cohort. In a later analysis, 16,951 TCR beta sequences were associated with specific HLA alleles at a false discovery rate of 0.05. Compared with the roughly 700-donor mean, donors in an Asian-associated ancestry cluster had fewer N-insertions in productive TCRs, according to a later genetic analysis. Three of the identified cytomegalovirus-associated TCR beta chains were confirmed in vitro to be specific for cytomegalovirus antigens. In a later analysis, HLA-associated TCR beta chains were found to be more clonally expanded and to have lower generation probabilities than equally common non-associated chains. Most TCR sequences were observed very rarely across donors, whereas some public TCRs were present in many individuals. Sequencing depth was assumed to be roughly uniform across donors in the presence/absence analyses, though that assumption may not hold. Linkage disequilibrium might explain the correlated functional status among segregating V segments, but an unknown experimental factor could not be excluded. In the study, 150 to 200 TCR beta chains were listed as associated with cytomegalovirus. An association between a missense DCLRE1C variant and V-gene and J-gene trimming of TCR beta chains was found in a later genetic analysis and replicated in an independent cohort. In an earlier analysis of approximately 600 of the donors, most TCR beta V segments were observed in productive rearrangements about 87% or about 30% of the time, broadly matching IMGT annotations. The earlier analysis of almost 600 of the donors excluded some 15 rarely observed V segments, including chromosome 9 orphons, because counts were too low. Cytomegalovirus status was reported to be diagnosed by the classifier with high specificity and sensitivity in both the original and validation cohorts. A later analysis found that TCR association rates varied across HLA loci, with DRB1 alleles showing the most associated TCRs and HLA-C alleles the fewest. A group of highly shared sequence variants was considered likely to be a technical artifact of the sequencing pipeline. Because HLA typing was unavailable for some donors at each locus, only the typed subset was used in association tests. This cohort had only TCR beta chains sequenced, and the lack of alpha or paired-chain data limited which features could be detected. Several of the top co-occurrence clusters appeared to be linked to parvovirus B19, influenza, CMV and Epstein-Barr virus, according to a later analysis.

Sequenced material: PBMCs. The sequence links TRBV6-6 to TRBJ2-3, with TRBD2 identical over 11 junction bases. This sequence was found in a man aged 40-50 years in good health and CMV-seropositive. The DNA sequence is as follows: TGTGCCAGCAGGCTAGCGGGAGGTTCAGATACGCAGTATTTT. This translates into CASRLAGGSDTQYF.